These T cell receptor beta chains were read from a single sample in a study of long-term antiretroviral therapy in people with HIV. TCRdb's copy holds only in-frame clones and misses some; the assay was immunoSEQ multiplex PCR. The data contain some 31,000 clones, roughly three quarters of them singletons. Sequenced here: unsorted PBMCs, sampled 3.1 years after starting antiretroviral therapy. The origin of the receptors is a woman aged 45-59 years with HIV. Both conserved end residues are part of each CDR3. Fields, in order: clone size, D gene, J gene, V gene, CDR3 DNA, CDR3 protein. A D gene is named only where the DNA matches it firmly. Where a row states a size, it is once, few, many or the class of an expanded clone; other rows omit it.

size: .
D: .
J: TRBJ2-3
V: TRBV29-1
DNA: TGCAGCGTTGCAGGGATTATGGATACGCAGTATTTT
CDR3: CSVAGIMDTQYF

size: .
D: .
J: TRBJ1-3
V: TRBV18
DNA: TGTGCCAGCTCTGGAAACACCATATATTTT
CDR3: CASSGNTIYF

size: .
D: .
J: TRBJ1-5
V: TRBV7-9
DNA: TGTGCCAGCAGCTTTTCAGACTATAGCAATCAGCCCCAGCATTTT
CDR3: CASSFSDYSNQPQHF

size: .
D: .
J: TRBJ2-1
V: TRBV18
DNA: TGTGCCAGCTCGATGGGACTCCCGTCCGATGAGCAGTTCTTC
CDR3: CASSMGLPSDEQFF

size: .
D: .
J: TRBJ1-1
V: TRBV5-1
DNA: TGCGCCAGCAGCTTGGTCTTGGGGAACACTGAAGCTTTCTTT
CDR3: CASSLVLGNTEAFF

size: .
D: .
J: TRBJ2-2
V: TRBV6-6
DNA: TGTGCCAGCAGTTCCTCGAACACCGGGGAGCTGTTTTTT
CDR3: CASSSSNTGELFF

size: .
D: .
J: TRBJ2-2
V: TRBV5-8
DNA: TGTGCCAGCAGCTTGGCCCAGAAGAACACCGGGGAGCTGTTTTTT
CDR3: CASSLAQKNTGELFF

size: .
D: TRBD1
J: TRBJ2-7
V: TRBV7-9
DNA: TGTGCCAGCAGTGGTATGACAGGGACCTACGAGCAGTACTTC
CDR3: CASSGMTGTYEQYF

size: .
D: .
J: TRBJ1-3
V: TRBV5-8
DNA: TGTGCCAGCAGCTTTGAGGCCAGGGGAAACACCATATATTTT
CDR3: CASSFEARGNTIYF

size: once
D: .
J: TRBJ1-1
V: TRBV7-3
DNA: TGTGCCAGCAGCTCCGGGCAGGGAGTGAACACTGAAGCTTTCTTT
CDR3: CASSSGQGVNTEAFF